Shown below are 18 T cell receptor beta chains from a single sample sequenced in a study of human T cells and chemical hapten exposure (dated by TCRdb to the early 2020s). Taken with the paper, the label for time point translates to: pre-sensitization, week 0. The label giving this sample's treatment or condition can be read as: therapeutic diphenylcyclopropenone sensitization with weekly scalp DPC. Library construction relied on RACE. TCRdb names NextSeq 500 as the instrument used. The public sequencing data were trimmed at Q25 with fastp and processed into clonotypes with MiXCR by TCRdb, which kept only in-frame beta chains. When rows share a CDR3 protein, they turn into one entry using the most common DNA and genes. This sample has 300,000 to 450,000 distinct CDR3 sequences in its table, and around 5.5% of those were observed once. The ten largest make up over 6.5% of the sample. The sequencing used whole blood, collected in connection with sensitization to the hapten diphenylcyclopropenone (DPC). The receptors originated from a woman aged 18 to 35 with alopecia areata. Some clones in this sample may be carry-over from other donors' samples.

In this sample, this clonotype turned up many times. This chain uses TRBV2 with TRBJ1-6, with TRBD1 matching 9 bases. CDR1 and CDR2 (germline): SNHLY, FYNNEI. J gave up 8 bases and V 6 bases, and 8 bases lay outside the gene matches. The CDR3 runs 15 residues. This chain's CDR3 is CASSKMTGGDSPLHF. CDR3 nucleotide sequence: TGTGCCAGCAGCAAAATGACAGGGGGAGATTCACCCCTCCACTTT.

This rearrangement joins TRBV6-2 or TRBV6-3 to TRBJ1-3; no reliable D call. This CDR3 has 14 amino acids. Trimming stripped 6 bases from V and 2 bases from J, with 11 bases between. CDR1 is MNHEY and CDR2 is SVGEGT in the germline V gene. The CDR3 region is CASSLLMTGNTIYF. Here the CDR3 DNA reads TGTGCCAGCAGCCTTCTCATGACTGGAAACACCATATATTTT.

This clonotype has a handful of counts. The chain links TRBV4-1 to TRBJ2-3; TRBD2 matches 11 bases. The CDR3 loop spans 17 amino acids. Per the germline V gene, CDR1 is MGHRA and CDR2 is YSYEKL. The ends lost 0 bases at V and 5 bases at J; junction bases unmatched: 7. The DNA of the CDR3 is TGCGCCAGCAGCCAAGATATAGCGGGGGGGCCTGTAGATACGCAGTATTTT. This encodes CASSQDIAGGPVDTQYF.

This clonotype appeared a few times. The J gene is TRBJ1-1, the V gene TRBV4-2, with D unclear. Germline-derived CDR1 and CDR2 are LGHNA and YNFKEQ. The V and J ends lost 4 bases and 5 bases respectively, with 14 bases between them. The CDR3 is made up of 14 amino acids. Here the CDR3 DNA reads TGTGCCAGCAGCCCAAGAAACTTCGGGACTGAAGCTTTCTTT. Translating it yields CASSPRNFGTEAFF.

The rearrangement joins TRBV19 to TRBJ1-2, with D perhaps TRBD1 (5 bases). Germline V gene sequence: CDR1 LNHDA, CDR2 SQIVND (reference sequence). The V end was cut by 5 bases, the J end by 0 bases, with 13 bases between. The CDR3 contains 15 residues. Here the CDR3 reads CASSPGHSTNYGYTF. The CDR3 region has the DNA TGTGCCAGTAGTCCCGGACACTCGACTAACTATGGCTACACCTTC.

The sample holds a few counts of this clonotype. The chain carries TRBV20-1 and TRBJ2-3; perhaps TRBD1 as D (5 bases). Trimming took 3 bases from V and 4 from J, leaving 17 bases between them. The CDR3 totals 15 residues. Germline-derived CDR1 and CDR2 are DFQATT and SNEGSKA (reference sequence). The CDR3 region is CSARIAQGSPDTQYF. The CDR3 region has the DNA TGCAGTGCTAGGATCGCGCAGGGTAGCCCAGATACGCAGTATTTT.

This clonotype was observed at least ten times. The chain joins TRBV6-6 to TRBJ1-2, with 8 bases matching TRBD1. Germline V gene lookup returns CDR1 MNHNY and CDR2 SVGAGI (reference sequence). Losses at the gene ends were 6 bases for V and 2 bases for J; bases not matched to a gene: 8. The CDR3 runs 15 residues. This CDR3 reads CASRDRAKGNYGYTF. The DNA for the CDR3 is TGTGCCAGCAGGGACAGGGCGAAGGGGAACTATGGCTACACCTTC.

This clonotype was counted only a few times. The rearrangement joins TRBV7-2 to TRBJ1-6; tentative D call: TRBD1 (6 bases). Germline lookup yields CDR1 SGHTA and CDR2 FQGNSA. The V and J ends lost 5 bases and 5 bases respectively, with 10 bases between them. The CDR3 contains 14 residues. The CDR3 nucleotides read TGTGCCAGCAGCCGGACAGTACATAATTCACCCCTCCACTTT. Translation: CASSRTVHNSPLHF.

The V call is TRBV29-1, the J call TRBJ1-2; D call uncertain. Per germline, CDR1 SQVTM and CDR2 ANQGSEA. Trimming took off 5 bases at V and 4 bases at J, with 11 bases between the two ends. CDR3 length: 12 amino acids. CDR3 coding DNA: TGCAGCGTTTTTGACGGACGCTATGGCTACACCTTC. Amino acid sequence: CSVFDGRYGYTF. Full variable domain (outside the CDR3, taken from reference TRBV29-1 and TRBJ1-2): SAVISQKPSRDICQRGTSLTIQCQVDSQVTMMFWYRQQPGQSLTLIATANQGSEATYESGFVIDKFPISRPNLTFSTLTVSNMSPEDSSIYLCSVFDGRYGYTFGSGTRLTVV.

This clonotype was counted only a few times. V usage is TRBV21-1 and J usage is TRBJ2-1; the table's D call, TRBD1, was not checked against the DNA. TRBV21-1 is classified as a pseudogene. This CDR3 is built from 15 residues. The CDR3 region has the DNA TGTGCCAGCATAAAAGTAGGGACAGGGGGCAATGAGCAGTTCTTC. It specifies CASIKVGTGGNEQFF.

The V gene is TRBV29-1, the J gene TRBJ1-1, with 7 bases matching TRBD1. The CDR3 totals 17 residues. With 1 base clipped from V and 3 bases from J, the junction kept 14 bases outside the gene matches. Germline loops: CDR1 SQVTM, CDR2 ANQGSEA. This chain's CDR3 is CSVEVPDRYYKYTEAFF. The CDR3 coding sequence is TGCAGCGTTGAAGTGCCGGACAGGTACTACAAGTACACTGAAGCTTTCTTT.

This clonotype was seen repeatedly, ten times or more. The CDR3 here is CASSQQEFGGNTGELFF. CDR3 DNA sequence: TGCGCCAGCAGCCAACAGGAGTTTGGCGGGAACACCGGGGAGCTGTTTTTT. The chain uses TRBV4-1 and TRBJ2-2, with no clear D. V lost 2 bases to trimming and J lost 1 base, with 14 bases between them. CDR3 size: 17 residues. From germline, CDR1 is MGHRA and CDR2 YSYEKL.

This clonotype was counted a few times. The chain couples TRBV9 to TRBJ2-1; tentative D call: TRBD2 (5 bases). This CDR3 contains 16 residues. Germline V CDR1 and CDR2: SGDLS, YYNGEE. The V end lost 0 bases, the J end lost 5 bases, and 15 bases lay between the germline ends. Here the CDR3 reads CASSVEGSGKDNEQFF. The DNA of the CDR3 is TGTGCCAGCAGCGTAGAAGGCTCCGGGAAGGACAATGAGCAGTTCTTC.

This clonotype was seen repeatedly, ten times or more. The V and J genes are TRBV29-1 and TRBJ2-5; D call uncertain. The CDR3 has 15 amino acids. Trimming stripped 3 bases from V and 4 bases from J, with 18 bases between. CDR1 is SQVTM, CDR2 ANQGSEA, per germline. Here the CDR3 reads CSVDPHLRIGETQYF. CDR3 sequence (DNA): TGCAGCGTTGACCCCCACTTACGAATTGGAGAGACCCAGTACTTC.

The sample holds many counts of this clonotype. V and J are TRBV29-1 and TRBJ2-2, with 9 bases that match TRBD1. This CDR3 contains 15 residues. J gave up 6 bases and V 2 bases, and 7 bases lay outside the gene matches. The germline CDR1 and CDR2 sequences are SQVTM and ANQGSEA. CDR3 DNA: TGCAGCGTTGAAACCCGGACAGGGGCCTCCGGGGAGCTGTTTTTT. It is translated as CSVETRTGASGELFF.

The sample holds a few counts of this clonotype. The rearrangement joins TRBV21-1 to TRBJ1-2. TRBV21-1 is deemed a pseudogene. CDR3 length: 13 residues. Here the CDR3 reads CASSKEGYDGYTF. The CDR3 bases are TGTGCCAGCAGCAAGGAGGGTTATGATGGCTACACCTTC.

Many counts were recorded for this clonotype. The rearrangement uses TRBV9 and TRBJ2-3; D is undetermined. Per germline, CDR1 SGDLS and CDR2 YYNGEE. This CDR3 region has 14 residues. Trimming cost V 4 bases and J 0 bases, with 9 bases left between them. The CDR3 is CASSPRFSTDTQYF. As DNA, the CDR3 is TGTGCCAGCAGCCCCCGCTTTAGCACAGATACGCAGTATTTT.

V is TRBV7-4 and J is TRBJ2-7, with D uncertain. Germline V gives CDR1 SGHVT, CDR2 SQSDAQ. Trimming took 9 bases from V and 6 from J, leaving 9 bases between them. The CDR3 consists of 10 residues. The CDR3 protein is CARAFFEQYF. CDR3 sequence (DNA): TGTGCCAGGGCCTTCTTCGAGCAGTACTTC. The variable domain in full, with the rest retrieved from reference TRBV7-4 and TRBJ2-7, is GAGVSQSPRYKVAKRGRDVALRCDSISGHVTLYWYRQTLGQGSEVLTYSQSDAQRDKSGRPSGRFSAERPERSVSTLKIQRTEQGDSAVYLCARAFFEQYFGPGTRLTVT.